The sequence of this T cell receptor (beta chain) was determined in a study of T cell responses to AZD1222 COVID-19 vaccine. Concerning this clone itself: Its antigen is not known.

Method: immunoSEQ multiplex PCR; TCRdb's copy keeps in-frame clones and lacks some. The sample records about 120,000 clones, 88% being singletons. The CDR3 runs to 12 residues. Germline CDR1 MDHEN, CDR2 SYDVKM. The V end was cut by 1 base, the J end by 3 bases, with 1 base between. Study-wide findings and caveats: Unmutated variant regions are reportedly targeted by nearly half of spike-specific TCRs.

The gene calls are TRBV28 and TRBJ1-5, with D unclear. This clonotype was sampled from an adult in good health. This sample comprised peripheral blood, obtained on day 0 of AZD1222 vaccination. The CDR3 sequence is CASSLFNQPQHF. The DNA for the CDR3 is TGTGCCAGCAGTTTATTCAATCAGCCCCAGCATTTT.